The present TCR beta chain was sequenced within a study of shared clonotypes between healthy human individuals. About the research overall: Aged between 18 and 49, the donors were a couple of women and a few men. Study outcomes and limitations: Some clonotypes were shared by all four sorted-subset donors, while others were not shared. The non-shared ones had lower generation probabilities than the shared ones. For naive CD4 cells, around 5.1% of clonotypes were shared across a handful of donors.

Across several immunoSEQ plates, the genomic DNA of each subset was split evenly. Sequenced by immunoSEQ multiplex PCR; TCRdb stores in-frame clones only, minus some. The sample includes some 2,100,000 clones, roughly 91% of them seen just once. In the naive CD8 group, cells lacked CD45RO and were positively selected for CCR7, so terminally differentiated effector memory CD45RA+ cells were left out. Per the germline V gene, CDR1 is MDHEN and CDR2 is SYDVKM. This CDR3 comprises 13 residues. V dropped 8 bases and J dropped 3 bases, with 13 bases sitting between them. Comments on this clone: Its cognate antigen is unknown.

This TCR was sampled from a man between 18 and 29 years old in good health. Some clones in this sample may be carry-over from other donors' samples. The chain is built from TRBV28 and TRBJ1-2, with D maybe TRBD1 (6 bases). Sequenced input: naive CD8+ T cells from PBMCs. Written as DNA, the CDR3 is TGTGCCAGCCGCCGGGGGGCCCACTATGGCTACACCTTC. Translation gives CASRRGAHYGYTF.